This TCR beta chain derives from a study of blood T cell repertoires in COVID-19. The method was immunoSEQ multiplex PCR; TCRdb's version includes in-frame clones alone and lacks a portion of them. The sample includes roughly 410,000 clones, 75% to 90% of them seen just once. Material: peripheral blood. This TCR came from a woman aged 40 to 50 with COVID-19, enrolled during active disease.

CDR3 bases: TGTGCCAGCAGCCGACAGGCGCATAGCAATCAGCCCCAGCATTTT. Translating it yields CASSRQAHSNQPQHF. The V call is TRBV2, the J call TRBJ1-5, with D perhaps matching TRBD1 (6 bases). V was cut by 6 bases and J by 0 bases, with 12 bases left in between. Germline V gene data show CDR1 as SNHLY and CDR2 as FYNNEI. The CDR3 contains 15 residues.